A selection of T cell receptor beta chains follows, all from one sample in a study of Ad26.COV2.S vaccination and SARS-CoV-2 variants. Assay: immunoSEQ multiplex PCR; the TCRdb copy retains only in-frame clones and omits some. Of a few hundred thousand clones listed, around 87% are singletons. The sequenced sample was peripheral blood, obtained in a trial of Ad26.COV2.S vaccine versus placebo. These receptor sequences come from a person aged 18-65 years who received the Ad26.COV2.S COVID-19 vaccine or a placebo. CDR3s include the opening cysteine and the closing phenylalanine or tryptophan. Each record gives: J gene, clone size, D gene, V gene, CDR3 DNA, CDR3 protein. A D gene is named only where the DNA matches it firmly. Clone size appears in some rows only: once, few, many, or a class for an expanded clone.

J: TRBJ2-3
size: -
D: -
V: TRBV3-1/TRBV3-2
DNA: TGTGCCAGCAGCCAAGATATGAGAGCCCGGCGGGATACGCAGTATTTT
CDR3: CASSQDMRARRDTQYF

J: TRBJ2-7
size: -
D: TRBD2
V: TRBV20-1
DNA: TGCAGTGCTAGTGGCGGGGGGGACGAGCAGTACTTC
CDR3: CSASGGGDEQYF

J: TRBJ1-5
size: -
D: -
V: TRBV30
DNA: TGTGCCTGGGGGGACAATAGCAATCAGCCCCAGCATTTT
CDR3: CAWGDNSNQPQHF

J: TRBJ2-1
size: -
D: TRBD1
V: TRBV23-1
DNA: TGCGCCAGGTCCCGGGACAGGGGTAATGAGCAGTTCTTC
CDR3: CARSRDRGNEQFF

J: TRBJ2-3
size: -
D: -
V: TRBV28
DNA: TGTGCCAGCAGTCCCCTGGCGGCGTACACAGATACGCAGTATTTT
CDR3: CASSPLAAYTDTQYF

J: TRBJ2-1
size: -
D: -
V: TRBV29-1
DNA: TGCAGCGTCAGGGCGGACTCCTACAATGAGCAGTTCTTC
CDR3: CSVRADSYNEQFF

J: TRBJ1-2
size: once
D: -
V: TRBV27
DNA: TGTGCCAGCAGTTTTCGGGGGATAGATGGCTACACCTTC
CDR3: CASSFRGIDGYTF

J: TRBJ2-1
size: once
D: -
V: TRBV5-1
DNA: TGCGCCAGCAGCCCCGGGGCCACGTCCTACAATGAGCAGTTCTTC
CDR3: CASSPGATSYNEQFF

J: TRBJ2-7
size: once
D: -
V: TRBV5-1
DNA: TGCGCCAGCAGCCTGGTACTTGGCTACGAGCAGTACTTC
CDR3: CASSLVLGYEQYF

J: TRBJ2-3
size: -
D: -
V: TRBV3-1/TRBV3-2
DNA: TGTGCCAGCAGCCCGACGGGATCCGCAGATACGCAGTATTTT
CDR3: CASSPTGSADTQYF

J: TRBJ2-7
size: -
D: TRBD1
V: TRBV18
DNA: TGTGCCAGCTCACCAAAACAGGGGCCTTACGAGCAGTACTTC
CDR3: CASSPKQGPYEQYF

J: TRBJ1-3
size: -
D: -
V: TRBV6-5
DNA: TGTGCCAGCAGTTACTCGACCGGGGCTGGAAACACCATATATTTT
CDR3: CASSYSTGAGNTIYF

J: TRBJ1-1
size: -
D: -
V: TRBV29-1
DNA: TGCAGCGTTGTTCGGTTGATGAACACTGAAGCTTTCTTT
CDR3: CSVVRLMNTEAFF

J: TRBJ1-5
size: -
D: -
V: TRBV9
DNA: TGTGCCAGCAGCGTGGGAGGGCTAGACAATCAGCCCCAGCATTTT
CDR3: CASSVGGLDNQPQHF

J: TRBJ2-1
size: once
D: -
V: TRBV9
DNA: TGTGCCAGCAGCGTAGGCCTATCGAAGGGTCGTGAGCAGTTCTTC
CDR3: CASSVGLSKGREQFF

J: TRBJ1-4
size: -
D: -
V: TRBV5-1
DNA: TGCGCCAGCAGCTTGGAAGGGGGTTTCCTTGAAAAACTGTTTTTT
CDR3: CASSLEGGFLEKLFF

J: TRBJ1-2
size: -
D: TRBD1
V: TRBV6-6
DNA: TGTGCCAGCAGTTACCCCCGCGGACAGGGGAATGGAGGCTACACCTTC
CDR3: CASSYPRGQGNGGYTF

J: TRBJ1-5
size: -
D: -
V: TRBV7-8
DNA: TGTGCCAGCAGCTTAGACGACAGGAGCAATCAGCCCCAGCATTTT
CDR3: CASSLDDRSNQPQHF

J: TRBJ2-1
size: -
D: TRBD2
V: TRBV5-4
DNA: TGTGCCAGCAGCTTGCGGATCCGGACTAGCGGTGCCAATGAGCAGTTCTTC
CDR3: CASSLRIRTSGANEQFF

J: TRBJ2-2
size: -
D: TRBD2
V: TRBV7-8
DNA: TGTGCCAGCAGCTCTTGGACTAGCGGGCAGACCGGGGAGCTGTTTTTT
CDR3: CASSSWTSGQTGELFF

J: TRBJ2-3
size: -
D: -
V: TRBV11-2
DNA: TGTGCCAGCAGCTCCAGGGGTGGTTTCACAGATACGCAGTATTTT
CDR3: CASSSRGGFTDTQYF

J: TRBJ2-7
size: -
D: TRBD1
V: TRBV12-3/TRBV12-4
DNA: TGTGCCAGCAGCATAGGGACAGCCTACGAGCAGTACTTC
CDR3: CASSIGTAYEQYF

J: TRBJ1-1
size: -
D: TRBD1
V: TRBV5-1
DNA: TGCGCCAGCAGCTTTATTCGAGGGGGCAACACTGAAGCTTTCTTT
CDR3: CASSFIRGGNTEAFF

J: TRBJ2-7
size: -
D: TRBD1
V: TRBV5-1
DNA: TGCGCCAGCAGCCCGGCCACAGGGGGCTTCCTCTACGAGCAGTACTTC
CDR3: CASSPATGGFLYEQYF

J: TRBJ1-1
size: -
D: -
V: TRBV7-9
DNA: TGTGCCAGCAGCCGCGAGGATTCATACACTGAAGCTTTCTTT
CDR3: CASSREDSYTEAFF

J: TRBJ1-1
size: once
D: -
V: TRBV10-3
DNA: TGTGCCATCAGCGCAAACGGCTATGAGGCGGGGGCTTTCTTT
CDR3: CAISANGYEAGAFF

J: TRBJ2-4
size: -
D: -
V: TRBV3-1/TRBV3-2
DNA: TGTGCCAGCAGCCCAGAGGGAATGGCCAAATTGGACATTCAGTACTTC
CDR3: CASSPEGMAKLDIQYF

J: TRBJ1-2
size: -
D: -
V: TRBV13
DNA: TGTGCCAGCAGCTTAATAAGTCCCGTAGGGGACCGCTATGGCTACACCTTC
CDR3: CASSLISPVGDRYGYTF

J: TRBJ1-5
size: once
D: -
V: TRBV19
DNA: TGTGCCAGTAGTATTGTGGGAGCCCCCAATCAGCCCCAGCATTTT
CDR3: CASSIVGAPNQPQHF

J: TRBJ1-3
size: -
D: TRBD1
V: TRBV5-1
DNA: TGCGCCAGCAGCCTCGACACAGGGGGCCCTGGAAACACCATATATTTT
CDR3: CASSLDTGGPGNTIYF

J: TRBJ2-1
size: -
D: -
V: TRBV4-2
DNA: TGTGCCAGCAGCCAAGACTGGGGGGTCAGCTACAATGAGCAGTTCTTC
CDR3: CASSQDWGVSYNEQFF

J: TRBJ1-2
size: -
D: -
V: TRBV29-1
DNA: TGCAGCGTACCAATCCCTCCGGGAGGGGACTATGGCTACACCTTC
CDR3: CSVPIPPGGDYGYTF

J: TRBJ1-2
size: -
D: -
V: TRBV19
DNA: TGTGCCAGCCAGTCTGTCGGCCCCATAGATGGCTACACCTTC
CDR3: CASQSVGPIDGYTF

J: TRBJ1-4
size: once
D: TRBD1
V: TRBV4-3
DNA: TGCGCCAGCAGCTCCGGGACAGGGGGCGGTAATGAAAAACTGTTTTTT
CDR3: CASSSGTGGGNEKLFF

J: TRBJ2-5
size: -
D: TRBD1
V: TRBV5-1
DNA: TGCGCCAGCAGCGGGACAGGGGTGTACCAAGAGACCCAGTACTTC
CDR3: CASSGTGVYQETQYF

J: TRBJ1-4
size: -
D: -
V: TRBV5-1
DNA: TGCGCCAGCAGCTCGACGCAGGGGCGTGAAAAACTGTTTTTT
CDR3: CASSSTQGREKLFF

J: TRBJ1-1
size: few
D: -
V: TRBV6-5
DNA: TGTGCCAGCAGGCCACGCCCACGGGGGGACACTGAAGCTTTCTTT
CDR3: CASRPRPRGDTEAFF

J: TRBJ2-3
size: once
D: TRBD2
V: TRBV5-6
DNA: TGTGCCAGCAGCCCGAGTCTCCGACTAGCGGGAGTCAAAGATACGCAGTATTTT
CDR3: CASSPSLRLAGVKDTQYF

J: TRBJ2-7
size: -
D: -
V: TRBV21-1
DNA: TGTGCCAGCAGCAAAGAATCGGGAGAATGGTACGAGCAGTACTTC
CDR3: CASSKESGEWYEQYF

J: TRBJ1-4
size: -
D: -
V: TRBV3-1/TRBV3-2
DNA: TGTGCCAGCAGCCTTGGGATCGGCGCAACTAATGAAAAACTGTTTTTT
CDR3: CASSLGIGATNEKLFF

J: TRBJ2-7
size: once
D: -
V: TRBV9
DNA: TGTGCCAGCAGCGTAGTCCCCCTTAGTTTTTACGAGCAGTACTTC
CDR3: CASSVVPLSFYEQYF

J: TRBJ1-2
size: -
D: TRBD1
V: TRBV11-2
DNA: TGTGCCAGCAGCCCCAAGGACAGGGTGCTTGGCTACACCTTC
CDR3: CASSPKDRVLGYTF

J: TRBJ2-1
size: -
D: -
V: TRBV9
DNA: TGTGCCAGCCGGCGAGGGCCAGCGGATGAGCAGTTCTTC
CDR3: CASRRGPADEQFF

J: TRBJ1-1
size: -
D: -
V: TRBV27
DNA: TGTGCCAGCAGTTTACAGCGGAACACTGAAGCTTTCTTT
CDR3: CASSLQRNTEAFF

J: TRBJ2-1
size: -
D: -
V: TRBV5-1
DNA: TGCGCCAGCAGCTTGGATATCGTGGGAATGGGGGATGAGCAGTTCTTC
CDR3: CASSLDIVGMGDEQFF